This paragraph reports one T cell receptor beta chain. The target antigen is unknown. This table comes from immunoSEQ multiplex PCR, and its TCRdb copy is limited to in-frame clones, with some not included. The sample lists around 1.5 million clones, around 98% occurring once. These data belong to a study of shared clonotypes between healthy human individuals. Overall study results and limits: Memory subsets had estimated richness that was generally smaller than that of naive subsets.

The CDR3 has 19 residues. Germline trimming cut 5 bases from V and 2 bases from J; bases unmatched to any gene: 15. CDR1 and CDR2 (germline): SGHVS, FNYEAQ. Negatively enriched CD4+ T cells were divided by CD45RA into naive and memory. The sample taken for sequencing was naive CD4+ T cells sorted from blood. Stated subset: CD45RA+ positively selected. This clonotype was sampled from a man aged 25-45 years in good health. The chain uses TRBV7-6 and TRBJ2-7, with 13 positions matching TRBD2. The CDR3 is CASSIRDRGGLAGAYEQYF. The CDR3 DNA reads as TGTGCCAGCAGCATACGGGACAGGGGAGGACTAGCGGGGGCCTACGAGCAGTACTTC. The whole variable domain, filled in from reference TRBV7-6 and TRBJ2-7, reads GAGVSQSPRYKVTKRGQDVALRCDPISGHVSLYWYRQALGQGPEFLTYFNYEAQQDKSGLPNDRFSAERPEGSISTLTIQRTEQRDSAMYRCASSIRDRGGLAGAYEQYFGPGTRLTVT.